This entry lists 24 T cell receptor beta chains sequenced from one sample in a study of T cells expressing NK-cell markers. TCRdb re-analyzed the 5' RACE reads; it lists each CDR3 protein once, without DNA. This sample's table has 350,000 to 450,000 distinct CDR3 sequences. Sequenced material: blood T cells: a sorted CD56 or NKG2C T cell subset, CD4+ or CD8+ T cells, or bulk PBMC T cells (not recorded which). All receptors derive from a man aged 18-69 years in good health.

The gene calls are TRBV20-1 and TRBJ2-7; TCRdb selects TRBD2, and the lack of DNA leaves this call unchecked. Germline assignment: CDR1 DFQATT and CDR2 SNEGSKA (reference sequence). This CDR3 region has 13 residues. The CDR3 spells CSASGTANHEQYF.

The gene calls are TRBV7-8 and TRBJ1-1; as DNA is missing, the TRBD1 call by TCRdb cannot be tested. The CDR3 sequence is 15 residues long. The germline gives CDR1 SGHVS, CDR2 FQNEAQ. The CDR3 reads CASSFRGHLNTEAFF.

V usage is TRBV15 and J usage is TRBJ2-3; TCRdb returns TRBD1, unconfirmable since there is no DNA. CDR3 size: 16 residues. CDR1 LNHNV and CDR2 YYDKDF come from the germline V gene (reference sequence). The CDR3 region is CATSRAPSGDTDTQYF.

The CDR3 is CANNQGASDGYTF. This rearrangement joins TRBV30 to TRBJ1-2; the TRBD1 assignment by TCRdb is unverifiable without DNA. CDR3 length: 13 amino acids. Germline loops: CDR1 GTSNPN, CDR2 SVGIG (reference sequence). Variable domain in full (rest from reference TRBV30 and TRBJ1-2): SQTIHQWPATLVQPVGSPLSLECTVEGTSNPNLYWYRQAAGRGLQLLFYSVGIGQISSEVPQNLSASRPQDRQFILSSKKLLLSDSGFYLCANNQGASDGYTFGSGTRLTVV.

V gene TRBV7-6 combines with J gene TRBJ2-7; TCRdb picks TRBD1, but there is no DNA to check that call. This CDR3 has 15 residues. Germline V gives CDR1 SGHVS, CDR2 FNYEAQ. The CDR3 is CASSRDGTAFYEQYF.

The rearrangement uses TRBV12-3 or TRBV12-4 and TRBJ1-1; checking the TCRdb D call of TRBD1 is not possible without DNA. The CDR3 loop spans 12 amino acids. The CDR3 loop reads CASSITGIEAFF.

This sequence joins TRBV10-3 and TRBJ2-2; the TCRdb D gene call, TRBD2, has no DNA to confirm it. The CDR3 spans 16 residues. Looked up from germline, CDR1 is ENHRY and CDR2 is SYGVKD. The CDR3 loop is CAISRTSGFNTGELFF.

The chain links TRBV12-3 or TRBV12-4 to TRBJ2-1; TCRdb returns TRBD1, unconfirmable since there is no DNA. The CDR3 loop spans 16 amino acids. The CDR3 spells CASSRTPRRSYNEQFF.

This chain links TRBV11-2 with TRBJ2-2; absent DNA, TCRdb's TRBD2 call cannot be checked. Looked up from germline, CDR1 is SGHAT and CDR2 is FQNNGV. CDR3 length equals 18 residues. The CDR3 sequence is CASSLGPSGTPNTGELFF.

V gene TRBV10-3 combines with J gene TRBJ2-7; TCRdb's D gene call, TRBD1, goes unchecked for lack of DNA. CDR3 length: 12 residues. The germline V gene encodes CDR1 ENHRY and CDR2 SYGVKD. The CDR3 reads CAIRLPGREQYF.

This chain links TRBV6-5 with TRBJ2-7; TCRdb's D gene call, TRBD1, goes unchecked for lack of DNA. The CDR3 contains 15 residues. Germline V CDR1 and CDR2: MNHEY, SVGAGI. CDR3 loop: CASSYRGGSSYEQYF.

The gene calls are TRBV3-1 and TRBJ2-1; the TRBD1 assignment by TCRdb is unverifiable without DNA. Germline V gives CDR1 LGHDT, CDR2 YNNKEL (reference sequence). This CDR3 is 16 amino acids long. CDR3 in amino acids: CASSQGARGRRDEQFF.

V and J are TRBV20-1 and TRBJ2-1; no DNA is available, so the TRBD1 call from TCRdb remains unchecked. Germline V lookup: CDR1 DFQATT, CDR2 SNEGSKA (reference sequence). The CDR3 is made up of 16 amino acids. The CDR3: CSAKAFGGVRSDEQFF.

The J gene is TRBJ2-3, the V gene TRBV2; there is no DNA to check the TCRdb D call of TRBD1. The CDR3 is 15 residues long. Germline loops: CDR1 SNHLY, CDR2 FYNNEI. The CDR3 is CASRSHRASTDTQYF.

The CDR3 reads CATSDLSPRLAESTDTQYF. The rearrangement joins TRBV24-1 to TRBJ2-3; TCRdb indicates TRBD2, and absent DNA this call remains unverified. Germline values: CDR1 KGHDR, CDR2 SFDVKD. This CDR3 contains 19 residues.

V usage is TRBV28 and J usage is TRBJ2-4; the TCRdb call, TRBD2, lacks DNA for checking. The CDR3 spans 14 residues. CDR1 MDHEN and CDR2 SYDVKM come from the germline V gene. The CDR3 spells CASSLYGLLNIQYF.

CDR3 amino acids: CASSWTRESSYNEQFF. V is TRBV7-9 and J is TRBJ2-1; TCRdb returns TRBD1, unconfirmable since there is no DNA. The CDR3 consists of 16 residues. Germline V gene lookup returns CDR1 SEHNR and CDR2 FQNEAQ (reference sequence).

The V and J genes are TRBV20-1 and TRBJ2-3; as DNA is missing, the TRBD1 call by TCRdb cannot be tested. CDR1 and CDR2 from the germline V gene are DFQATT and SNEGSKA (reference sequence). The CDR3 has 15 residues. The CDR3 protein is CSAQDRGRPTDTQYF.

V usage is TRBV29-1 and J usage is TRBJ2-2; with no DNA, the TCRdb D assignment of TRBD1 cannot be verified. Germline CDR1 SQVTM, CDR2 ANQGSEA. The CDR3 totals 15 residues. The CDR3 region is CSARRTGEVTGELFF.

V is TRBV7-9 and J is TRBJ2-2; TCRdb designates TRBD2, a call that cannot be tested without DNA. CDR3 length equals 16 residues. Germline V gene sequence: CDR1 SEHNR, CDR2 FQNEAQ (reference sequence). CDR3 region: CASSLRGLSRTGELFF. The variable domain in full, with the rest retrieved from reference TRBV7-9 and TRBJ2-2, is DTGVSQNPRHKITKRGQNVTFRCDPISEHNRLYWYRQTLGQGPEFLTYFQNEAQLEKSRLLSDRFSAERPKGSFSTLEIQRTEQGDSAMYLCASSLRGLSRTGELFFGEGSRLTVL.

The rearrangement links TRBV7-9 to TRBJ2-5; TCRdb indicates TRBD1, and absent DNA this call remains unverified. The CDR3 is made up of 15 amino acids. From germline, CDR1 is SEHNR and CDR2 FQNEAQ (reference sequence). The CDR3 sequence: CASSSRQGALETQYF.

This sequence joins TRBV28 and TRBJ1-5; TCRdb selects TRBD1, and the lack of DNA leaves this call unchecked. The CDR3 runs to 16 residues. Germline CDR1 reads MDHEN; CDR2 reads SYDVKM. The CDR3 sequence: CASREERGQVRRPQHF.

The rearrangement joins TRBV20-1 to TRBJ2-7. Germline V gene lookup returns CDR1 DFQATT and CDR2 SNEGSKA (reference sequence). The CDR3 has 12 amino acids. The CDR3 sequence: CSVGYGSYEQYF.

The chain joins TRBV18 to TRBJ1-2; TCRdb outputs TRBD1, but without DNA this stays unchecked. CDR1 is KGHSH, CDR2 LQKENI, per germline. There are 16 residues in the CDR3. The CDR3 region is CASSPTDRGNDYGYTF.